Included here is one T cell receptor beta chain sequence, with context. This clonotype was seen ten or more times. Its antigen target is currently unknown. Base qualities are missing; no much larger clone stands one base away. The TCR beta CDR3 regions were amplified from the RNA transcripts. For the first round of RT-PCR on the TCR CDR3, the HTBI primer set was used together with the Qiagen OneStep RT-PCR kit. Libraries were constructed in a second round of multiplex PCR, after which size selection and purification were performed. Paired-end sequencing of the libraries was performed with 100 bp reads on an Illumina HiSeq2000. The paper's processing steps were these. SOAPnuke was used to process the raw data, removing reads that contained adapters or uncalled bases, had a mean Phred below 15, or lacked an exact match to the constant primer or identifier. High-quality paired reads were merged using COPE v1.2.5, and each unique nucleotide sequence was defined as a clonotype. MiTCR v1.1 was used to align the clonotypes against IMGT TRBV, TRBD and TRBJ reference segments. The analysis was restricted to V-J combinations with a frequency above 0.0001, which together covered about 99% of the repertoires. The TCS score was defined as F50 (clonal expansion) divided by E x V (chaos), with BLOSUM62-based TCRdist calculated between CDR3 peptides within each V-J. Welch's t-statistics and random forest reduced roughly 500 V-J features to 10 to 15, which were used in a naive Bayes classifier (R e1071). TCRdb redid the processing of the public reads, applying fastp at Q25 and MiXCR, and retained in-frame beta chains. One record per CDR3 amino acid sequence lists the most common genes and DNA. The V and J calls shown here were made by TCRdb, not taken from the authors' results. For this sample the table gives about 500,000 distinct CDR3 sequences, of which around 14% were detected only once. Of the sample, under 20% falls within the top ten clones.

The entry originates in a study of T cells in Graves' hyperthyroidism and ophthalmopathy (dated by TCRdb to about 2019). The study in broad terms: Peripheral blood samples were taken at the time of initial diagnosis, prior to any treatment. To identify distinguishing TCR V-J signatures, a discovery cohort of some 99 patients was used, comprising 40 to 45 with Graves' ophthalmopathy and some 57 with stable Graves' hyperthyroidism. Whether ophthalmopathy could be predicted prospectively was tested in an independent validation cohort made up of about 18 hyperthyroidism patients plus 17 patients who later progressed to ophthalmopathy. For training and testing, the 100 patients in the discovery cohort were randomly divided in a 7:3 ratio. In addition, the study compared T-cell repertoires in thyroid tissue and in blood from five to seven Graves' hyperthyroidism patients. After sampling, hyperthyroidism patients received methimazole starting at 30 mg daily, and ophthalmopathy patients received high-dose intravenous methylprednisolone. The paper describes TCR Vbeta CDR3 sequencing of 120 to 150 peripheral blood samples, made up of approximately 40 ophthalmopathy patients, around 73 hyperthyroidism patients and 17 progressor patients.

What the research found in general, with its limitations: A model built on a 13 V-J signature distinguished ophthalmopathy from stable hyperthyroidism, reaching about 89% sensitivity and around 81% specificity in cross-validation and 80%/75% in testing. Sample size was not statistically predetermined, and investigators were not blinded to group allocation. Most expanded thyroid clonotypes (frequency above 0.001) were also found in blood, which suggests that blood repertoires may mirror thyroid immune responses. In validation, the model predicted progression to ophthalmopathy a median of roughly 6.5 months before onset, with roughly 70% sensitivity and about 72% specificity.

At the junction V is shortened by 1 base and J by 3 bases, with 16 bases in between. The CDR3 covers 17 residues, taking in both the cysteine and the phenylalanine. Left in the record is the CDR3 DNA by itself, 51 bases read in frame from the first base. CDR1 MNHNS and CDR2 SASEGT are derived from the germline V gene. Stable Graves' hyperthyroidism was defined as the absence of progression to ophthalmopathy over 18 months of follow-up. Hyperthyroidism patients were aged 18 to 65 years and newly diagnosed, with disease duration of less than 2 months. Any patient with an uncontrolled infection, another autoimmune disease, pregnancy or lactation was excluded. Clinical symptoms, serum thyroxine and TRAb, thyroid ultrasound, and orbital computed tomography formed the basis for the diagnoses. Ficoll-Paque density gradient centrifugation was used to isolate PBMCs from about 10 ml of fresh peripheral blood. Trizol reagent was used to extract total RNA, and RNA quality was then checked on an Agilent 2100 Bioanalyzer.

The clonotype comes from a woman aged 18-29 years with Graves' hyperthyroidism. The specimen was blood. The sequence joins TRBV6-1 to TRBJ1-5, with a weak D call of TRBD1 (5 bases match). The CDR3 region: CASSEVNWGFINQPQHF. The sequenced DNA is TGTGCCAGCAGTGAAGTGAATTGGGGGTTTATCAATCAGCCCCAGCATTTT.